This TCR beta chain is from a study of T cells in Graves' hyperthyroidism and ophthalmopathy. Study-wide results and limits: Prediction of ophthalmopathy progression came a median 6.5 months pre-onset.

Amplified TCR beta CDR3 regions derived from RNA transcripts. In the first-round RT-PCR of the TCR CDR3, the HTBI primer set was used. From the multiplex PCR reads, TCRdb called clonotypes with MiXCR, one entry per CDR3 protein. Of roughly 700,000 distinct CDR3 sequences listed, 13% to 15% are singletons. This clonotype has at least ten counts. What it binds is not known. This TCR was recovered from a woman aged 18-29 years with Graves' hyperthyroidism. The sequencing input was blood.

CDR3 sequence reads: CASSSRRRADTEAFF. In DNA, the CDR3 is TGTGCCAGCAGCTCCAGGAGGCGGGCGGACACTGAAGCTTTCTTT. The J gene is TRBJ1-1, the V gene TRBV5-6; no definite D call. CDR3 length equals 15 residues. Germline values: CDR1 SGHDT, CDR2 YYEEEE. V lost 3 bases, J lost 3 bases, and 15 bases lay in between.